The rows below give T cell receptor beta chains drawn from one sample of a study of cytomegalovirus exposure and HLA in healthy donors. Repertoires were generated with immunoSEQ multiplex PCR, while TCRdb's copy carries only in-frame clones and drops some. Among approximately 180,000 clones listed, about 86% were seen once. The sequenced sample was PBMCs. The source of these receptors is a woman between 25 and 40 years old in good health and CMV-seronegative. CDR3s include the opening cysteine and the closing phenylalanine or tryptophan. Fields, in order: V gene, J gene, D gene, clone size, CDR3 protein, CDR3 DNA. The D gene is left open where the match is weak. Expanded clones get a size class; other rows say once, few or many, or leave the size out.

>TRBV2|TRBJ2-7|TRBD1|-
CASRKGQGPYEQYF
TGTGCCAGCAGGAAAGGACAGGGCCCTTACGAGCAGTACTTC
>TRBV6-1|TRBJ1-6|TRBD1|-
CASSELRTGPLLPLHF
TGTGCCAGCAGTGAACTACGGACAGGTCCGTTATTGCCCCTCCACTTT
>TRBV7-2|TRBJ2-1|-|-
CASSPSAELEQFF
TGTGCCAGCAGCCCCAGCGCGGAGCTTGAGCAGTTCTTC
>TRBV5-4|TRBJ2-3|TRBD2|-
CASSLTSGSLDTQYF
TGTGCCAGCAGCCTGACTAGCGGGAGTTTGGATACGCAGTATTTT
>TRBV5-5|TRBJ1-2|TRBD1|-
CASSWTGVYGYTF
TGTGCCAGCAGCTGGACAGGAGTCTATGGCTACACCTTC
>TRBV11-2|TRBJ1-4|-|-
CASSLDQEKLFF
TGTGCCAGCAGCTTAGATCAGGAAAAACTGTTTTTT
>TRBV5-1|TRBJ2-7|-|-
CASSHGRGFNEQYF
TGCGCCAGCAGCCACGGCAGGGGTTTCAACGAGCAGTACTTC
>TRBV19|TRBJ1-1|-|few
CASTSTGSTEAFF
TGTGCCAGTACCTCTACGGGAAGCACTGAAGCTTTCTTT
>TRBV28|TRBJ2-3|TRBD2|-
CASSLSLLGGGRTDTQYF
TGTGCCAGCAGTTTAAGCTTACTTGGGGGCGGGAGGACAGATACGCAGTATTTT
>TRBV7-9|TRBJ1-2|TRBD1|-
CASSLAGTGNNYGYTF
TGTGCCAGCAGCTTAGCCGGGACAGGGAATAACTATGGCTACACCTTC
>TRBV19|TRBJ2-1|TRBD2|-
CASSGLAEWSYNEQFF
TGTGCCAGTAGTGGACTAGCGGAATGGTCCTACAATGAGCAGTTCTTC
>TRBV27|TRBJ1-3|-|-
CASSLSGVTGNTIYF
TGTGCCAGCAGTTTATCAGGGGTTACTGGAAACACCATATATTTT
>TRBV7-8|TRBJ1-2|-|-
CASSLRGGIINYGYTF
TGTGCCAGCAGCTTAAGGGGAGGAATTATAAACTATGGCTACACCTTC
>TRBV19|TRBJ1-1|-|-
CASSAGLNTEAFF
TGTGCCAGTAGTGCGGGATTGAACACTGAAGCTTTCTTT
>TRBV19|TRBJ2-7|-|-
CASTRSWDTSYEQYF
TGTGCCAGTACAAGGTCCTGGGACACTTCCTACGAGCAGTACTTC
>TRBV2|TRBJ1-1|-|-
CASSAGGDTEAFF
TGTGCCAGCAGTGCTGGGGGGGACACTGAAGCTTTCTTT
>TRBV19|TRBJ1-1|-|-
CASSIEPRNTEAFF
TGTGCCAGTAGTATAGAACCCAGAAACACTGAAGCTTTCTTT
>TRBV9|TRBJ2-6|-|-
CASSGDSKISGANVLTF
TGTGCCAGCAGCGGTGACAGCAAGATCTCTGGGGCCAACGTCCTGACTTTC
>TRBV6-6|TRBJ1-2|-|-
CASSSLQGAVGYTF
TGTGCCAGCAGTTCCCTACAAGGGGCGGTTGGCTACACCTTC
>TRBV5-1|TRBJ2-1|TRBD1|-
CASSFTGGAYNEQFF
TGCGCCAGCAGCTTTACAGGGGGCGCATACAATGAGCAGTTCTTC
>TRBV7-9|TRBJ2-1|TRBD2|-
CASSLASGLYNEQFF
TGTGCCAGCAGCTTGGCTAGCGGGCTTTACAATGAGCAGTTCTTC
>TRBV5-1|TRBJ1-4|-|-
CASSWTDGGEKLFF
TGCGCCAGCAGCTGGACAGATGGAGGTGAAAAACTGTTTTTT